The 21 T cell receptor beta chains listed next were all sequenced from one sample in a study of siplizumab effects on memory and regulatory T cells. The repertoire was sequenced with immunoSEQ multiplex PCR; TCRdb's copy has only in-frame clones and lacks some. The data show over 85,000 clones, with about 90% seen just once and 1.1% held by the top ten. Sequenced material: CD4+ T cells sorted from blood. The receptors were sampled from a human donor in good health.

This clone was observed once. The chain combines TRBV7-8 with TRBJ1-1, with D hard to call. Trimming shortened V by 2 bases and J by 8 bases, and 12 bases separated the two germline ends. The CDR3 totals 13 residues. In germline, CDR1 is SGHVS, CDR2 FQNEAQ. This CDR3 reads CASSLNQRREAFF. As DNA, the CDR3 is TGTGCCAGCAGCTTAAACCAACGACGCGAAGCTTTCTTT. The entire variable domain, with the rest obtained from reference TRBV7-8 and TRBJ1-1, is as follows: GAGVSQSPRYKVAKRGQDVALRCDPISGHVSLFWYQQALGQGPEFLTYFQNEAQLDKSGLPSDRFFAERPEGSVSTLKIQRTQQEDSAVYLCASSLNQRREAFFGQGTRLTVV.

Comment on this clone: The sample has other DNA sequences that encode this CDR3 too. This chain links TRBV7-9 with TRBJ1-2; D uncertain. Per the germline V gene, CDR1 is SEHNR and CDR2 is FQNEAQ (reference sequence). Trimming took off 2 bases at V and 2 bases at J, with 3 bases between the two ends. The CDR3 is made up of 12 amino acids. CDR3 DNA: TGTGCCAGCAGCTTAATGAACTATGGCTACACCTTC. This sequence encodes CASSLMNYGYTF.

The V gene is TRBV9, the J gene TRBJ1-1, with a tentative D call TRBD1 (5 bases). Germline lookup yields CDR1 SGDLS and CDR2 YYNGEE. There are 14 residues in the CDR3. Between the trimmed V and J ends, which lost 4 bases and 6 bases, there was a span of 16 bases. The CDR3 reads CASSPTGVLAEAFF. CDR3 in DNA: TGTGCCAGCAGCCCTACGGGGGTTTTGGCTGAAGCTTTCTTT.

The chain couples TRBV28 to TRBJ1-2; 9 nucleotides match TRBD1. The CDR3 length is 17 residues. The germline gives CDR1 MDHEN, CDR2 SYDVKM. J lost 2 bases, V lost 5 bases, and 12 bases had no gene match. CDR3 region: CASSAHGNRGRNYGYTF. The CDR3 DNA reads as TGTGCCAGCAGTGCCCACGGAAACAGGGGGCGAAACTATGGCTACACCTTC.

This rearrangement joins TRBV7-3 to TRBJ2-5, with D possibly matching TRBD1 (5 bases). Trimming removed 5 bases from V and 3 bases from J, with 10 bases in between. The CDR3 sequence is 13 residues long. Germline values: CDR1 SGHTA, CDR2 FQGTGA. CDR3 amino acids: CASSPTAKETQYF. For the CDR3, the DNA is TGTGCCAGCAGCCCGACAGCCAAAGAGACCCAGTACTTC.

Only one count was recorded for this clone. As DNA, the CDR3 is TGTGCCAGCAGCTTGGGGGCTAGCGCTTCCTACGAGCAGTACTTC. Protein product: CASSLGASASYEQYF. The chain combines TRBV5-8 with TRBJ2-7; D possibly corresponds to TRBD2 (6 bases). V lost 0 bases and J lost 1, with 11 bases in between. The germline V gene has CDR1 SGHTS and CDR2 YDEGEE. The CDR3 totals 15 residues.

The chain uses TRBV19 and TRBJ1-1, with no clear D. This CDR3 contains 17 residues. The germline gives CDR1 LNHDA, CDR2 SQIVND (reference sequence). The ends were cut back, 7 bases at V and 1 base at J, with 22 bases in the middle. CDR3 sequence reads: CASKLAIGEFRNTEAFF. The DNA for the CDR3 is TGTGCCAGTAAGTTGGCGATCGGGGAATTTAGGAACACTGAAGCTTTCTTT.

This chain links TRBV19 with TRBJ1-1; TRBD1 matches at 8 bases. This CDR3 is 16 amino acids long. The germline gives CDR1 LNHDA, CDR2 SQIVND (reference sequence). After removal of 5 bases from V and 4 bases from J, the junction contained 12 bases not matched to a gene. The CDR3 nucleotides are TGTGCCAGTAGTTCCACTCGACAGGGGAGGAGCACTGAAGCTTTCTTT. It encodes CASSSTRQGRSTEAFF. Using reference TRBV19 and TRBJ1-1 for the parts outside the CDR3, the full variable domain is DGGITQSPKYLFRKEGQNVTLSCEQNLNHDAMYWYRQDPGQGLRLIYYSQIVNDFQKGDIAEGYSVSREKKESFPLTVTSAQKNPTAFYLCASSSTRQGRSTEAFFGQGTRLTVV.

The J gene is TRBJ2-3, the V gene TRBV14, with TRBD2 matching 8 bases. J gave up 3 bases and V 0 bases, and 8 bases lay outside the gene matches. The length of the CDR3 is 17 residues. Germline values: CDR1 SGHDN, CDR2 FVKESK. The CDR3 is CASSQEEILAVTDTQYF. For the CDR3, the DNA is TGTGCCAGCAGCCAAGAGGAGATACTAGCGGTAACAGATACGCAGTATTTT.

This rearrangement joins TRBV18 to TRBJ1-3, with TRBD1 as a possible D gene (6 bases). The length of the CDR3 is 14 residues. V was shortened by 2 bases and J by 4 bases, with 9 bases between the two germline ends. The germline V gene encodes CDR1 KGHSH and CDR2 LQKENI. For the CDR3, the DNA is TGTGCCAGCTCACCAGGGGGCGCCGGAAACACCATATATTTT. It translates to CASSPGGAGNTIYF.

This chain uses TRBV5-1 with TRBJ2-7; 12 bases line up with TRBD1. The V gene end was trimmed by 4 bases and the J gene end by 2 bases; junction bases not matched to a gene: 13. Germline V gives CDR1 SGHRS, CDR2 YFSETQ. This CDR3 is 18 amino acids long. CDR3 residues: CASSRPIGTGGKAYEQYF. The CDR3 DNA sequence: TGCGCCAGCAGCCGGCCGATAGGGACAGGGGGCAAAGCCTACGAGCAGTACTTC.

The J gene is TRBJ2-3, the V gene TRBV18; TRBD2 aligns across 7 bases. V lost 2 bases, J lost 7 bases, and 9 bases stayed unmatched. CDR3 length: 15 amino acids. Germline V gene sequence: CDR1 KGHSH, CDR2 LQKENI. The DNA for the CDR3 is TGTGCCAGCTCACCAGGATCGAGGGAGGGCTATACGCAGTATTTT. It translates to CASSPGSREGYTQYF.

V and J are TRBV27 and TRBJ2-1; 9 positions agree with TRBD2. CDR1 is MNHEY and CDR2 is SMNVEV in the germline V gene (reference sequence). V gave up 0 bases and J gave up 9 bases; unmatched junction bases: 12. CDR3 length: 17 amino acids. The CDR3 is CASSLSSQAGGGGEQFF. The DNA for the CDR3 is TGTGCCAGCAGTTTATCCTCCCAAGCGGGAGGTGGGGGTGAGCAGTTCTTC.

The chain joins TRBV20-1 to TRBJ2-1, with 12 bases fitting TRBD2. The CDR3 has 11 residues. Germline CDR1 reads DFQATT; CDR2 reads SNEGSKA (reference sequence). CDR3 region: CSPSGRGEQFF. Here the CDR3 DNA reads TGCAGCCCTAGCGGGAGGGGTGAGCAGTTCTTC.

V usage is TRBV6-1 and J usage is TRBJ1-4; D unresolved. The V and J ends lost 7 bases and 0 bases respectively, with 6 bases between them. Looked up from germline, CDR1 is MNHNS and CDR2 is SASEGT. The CDR3 covers 13 residues. The CDR3 DNA sequence: TGTGCCAGCATCAGCTCAACTAATGAAAAACTGTTTTTT. This gives the protein CASISSTNEKLFF.

The rearrangement uses TRBV28 and TRBJ1-5, with 8 nucleotides matching TRBD1. The CDR3 loop spans 17 amino acids. CDR1 is MDHEN, CDR2 SYDVKM, per germline. Germline trimming cut 3 bases from V and 1 base from J; bases unmatched to any gene: 8. The CDR3 loop is CASSFRAGGASNQPQHF. CDR3 sequence (DNA): TGTGCCAGCAGTTTTCGGGCAGGGGGCGCGAGCAATCAGCCCCAGCATTTT.

The chain couples TRBV5-4 to TRBJ1-4; 7 bases fit TRBD1. After removal of 5 bases from V and 10 bases from J, the junction contained 5 bases not matched to a gene. The germline V gene has CDR1 SGHNT and CDR2 YYREEE (reference sequence). This CDR3 has 12 amino acids. CDR3 sequence reads: CASSTGAAKLFF. In DNA form, the CDR3 reads TGTGCCAGCAGTACAGGGGCCGCAAAACTGTTTTTT.

The chain joins TRBV6-1 to TRBJ2-1; 14 bases map to TRBD2. Germline values: CDR1 MNHNS, CDR2 SASEGT. The CDR3 loop spans 16 amino acids. With 2 bases clipped from V and 10 bases from J, the junction kept 7 bases outside the gene matches. CDR3 region: CASSEPGTSGSGEQFF. CDR3 sequence (DNA): TGTGCCAGCAGTGAACCAGGGACTAGCGGGAGCGGCGAGCAGTTCTTC.

The V gene is TRBV5-1, the J gene TRBJ2-5, with TRBD2 matching 14 bases. This CDR3 contains 16 residues. Per the germline V gene, CDR1 is SGHRS and CDR2 is YFSETQ. V was clipped by 3 bases and J by 6 bases; unmatched bases: 7. The CDR3 DNA reads as TGCGCCAGCAGCTCGGGACTAGCGGGAGTCCGGAAGACCCAGTACTTC. This encodes CASSSGLAGVRKTQYF.

V usage is TRBV6-1 and J usage is TRBJ2-2; TRBD2 is a possible D gene (6 bases). This CDR3 has 14 amino acids. The germline V and J ends were trimmed by 7 bases and 0 bases, with 9 bases remaining between them. CDR1 and CDR2 (germline): MNHNS, SASEGT. The CDR3 DNA reads as TGTGCCAGCATTCGACTAGCGAACACCGGGGAGCTGTTTTTT. Its translation: CASIRLANTGELFF.

V and J are TRBV28 and TRBJ2-7; 7 bases match TRBD1. This CDR3 has 16 amino acids. V shed 2 bases and J 0 bases; nucleotides not matched to a gene: 7. Per the germline V gene, CDR1 is MDHEN and CDR2 is SYDVKM. The CDR3 coding sequence is TGTGCCAGCAGTTTACGGCAGGGGGTTTCCTCCTACGAGCAGTACTTC. It translates to CASSLRQGVSSYEQYF.